The table lists the clone carrying this T cell receptor (beta chain) with a few counts. The antigen is not known. They built TCR cDNA with 5'RACE template switching, a step that put in a universal primer site and UMIs. TCRdb independently ran MiXCR on the 5' RACE reads; one entry per CDR3 protein. The sample carries 610,000 or so distinct CDR3 sequences, approximately 13% recorded once. This specimen belongs to a study of T cells after yellow fever vaccination. The study, taken as a whole, reports: Secondary responses were weaker yet peaked faster, day 5 versus 15.

The V gene lost 3 bases and the J gene lost 7 bases, with 16 bases spanning the gap. The CDR3 runs 15 residues. Germline V gives CDR1 MDHEN, CDR2 SYDVKM. The sequencing here drew on PBMCs, taken on the day of the yellow fever booster vaccination. The origin of this receptor is a young man who received the YFV17D yellow fever vaccine. The genes are TRBV28 and TRBJ1-5, with D maybe TRBD1 (5 bases). Written as DNA, the CDR3 is TGTGCCAGCAGTTTTCGCGGTTCAGGGATACAGCCCCAGCATTTT. It codes for CASSFRGSGIQPQHF. Based on the CDR3 plus reference TRBV28 and TRBJ1-5, the full variable domain is DVKVTQSSRYLVKRTGEKVFLECVQDMDHENMFWYRQDPGLGLRLIYFSYDVKMKEKGDIPEGYSVSREKKERFSLILESASTNQTSMYLCASSFRGSGIQPQHFGDGTRLSIL.